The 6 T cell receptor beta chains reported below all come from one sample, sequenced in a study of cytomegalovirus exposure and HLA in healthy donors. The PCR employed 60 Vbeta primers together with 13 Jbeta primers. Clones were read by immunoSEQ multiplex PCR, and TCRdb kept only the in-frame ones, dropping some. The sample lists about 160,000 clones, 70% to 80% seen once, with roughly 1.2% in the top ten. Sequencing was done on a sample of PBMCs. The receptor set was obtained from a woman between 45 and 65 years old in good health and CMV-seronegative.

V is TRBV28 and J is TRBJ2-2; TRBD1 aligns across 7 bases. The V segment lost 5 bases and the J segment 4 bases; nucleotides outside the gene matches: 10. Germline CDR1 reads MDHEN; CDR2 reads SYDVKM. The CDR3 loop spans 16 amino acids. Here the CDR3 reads CASSPQTGAGTGELFF. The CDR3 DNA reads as TGTGCCAGCAGTCCCCAAACAGGGGCGGGCACCGGGGAGCTGTTTTTT.

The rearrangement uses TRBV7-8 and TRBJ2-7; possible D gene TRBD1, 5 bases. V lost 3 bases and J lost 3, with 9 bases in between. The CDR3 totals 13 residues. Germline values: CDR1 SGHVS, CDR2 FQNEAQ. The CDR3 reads CASSLNRIYEQYF. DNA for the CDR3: TGTGCCAGCAGCTTGAACAGGATCTACGAGCAGTACTTC.

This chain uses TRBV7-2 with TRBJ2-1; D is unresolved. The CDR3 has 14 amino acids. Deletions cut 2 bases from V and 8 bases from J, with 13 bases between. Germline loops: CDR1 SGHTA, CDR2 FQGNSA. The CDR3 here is CASSLSSRLDEQFF. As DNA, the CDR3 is TGTGCCAGCAGCTTAAGTTCCAGGTTAGATGAGCAGTTCTTC.

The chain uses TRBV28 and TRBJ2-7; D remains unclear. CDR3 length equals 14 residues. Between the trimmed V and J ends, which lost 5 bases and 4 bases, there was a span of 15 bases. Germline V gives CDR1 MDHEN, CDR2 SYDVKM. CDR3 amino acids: CASSPPSVRYEQYF. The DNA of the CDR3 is TGTGCCAGCAGTCCGCCCTCTGTTCGGTACGAGCAGTACTTC.

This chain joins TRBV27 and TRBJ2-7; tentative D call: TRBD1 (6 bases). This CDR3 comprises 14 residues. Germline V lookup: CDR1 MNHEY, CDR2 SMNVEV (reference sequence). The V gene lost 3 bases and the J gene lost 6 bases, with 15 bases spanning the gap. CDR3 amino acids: CASSFFGTRAEQYF. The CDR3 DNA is TGTGCCAGCAGTTTTTTTGGGACAAGGGCCGAGCAGTACTTC.

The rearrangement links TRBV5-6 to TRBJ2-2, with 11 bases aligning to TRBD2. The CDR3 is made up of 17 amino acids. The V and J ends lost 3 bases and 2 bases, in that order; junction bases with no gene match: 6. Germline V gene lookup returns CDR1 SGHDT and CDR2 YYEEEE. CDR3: CASSWGTSGFNTGELFF. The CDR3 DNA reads TGTGCCAGCAGCTGGGGGACTAGCGGTTTCAACACCGGGGAGCTGTTTTTT.